A single TCR beta chain is shown here with its context. No antigen is known for it. There are no base qualities to consult, and no much larger clone falls within one base. The V and J ends are trimmed by 3 bases and 8 bases, leaving 16 bases between them. CDR1 is given as SGHTA and CDR2 as FQGNSA, both from the germline V gene. The CDR3 goes from the cysteine to the phenylalanine over 14 residues. Only CDR3 DNA remains: 42 bases, in frame from the first base. TCRdb records Illumina NovaSeq 6000 as the sequencer. TCRalpha and TCRbeta cDNA libraries were built by 5'RACE with constant-segment primers, adding sample barcodes and unique molecular identifiers. RNA was extracted from every sample with Trizol reagent. Amplification of the libraries took two PCR steps, and the second step added a second sample barcode plus Illumina TruSeq adapters. Libraries were sequenced on an Illumina NovaSeq with 2 x 150 bp paired-end reads. In the authors' own workflow: With migec v1.2.7, reads were demultiplexed and then collapsed into UMI-guided consensus sequences. Using mixcr v2.1.11, UMI consensuses were aligned to TRA and TRB V and J templates and then assembled into clonotypes. A clonotype was counted as expanded or contracted only when both edgeR and NoisET called the clonotype significant, with the noise models trained on biological replicates. edgeR calls used a false discovery rate-adjusted p below 0.01 and a log2 fold-change threshold of 1. As an exploratory analysis of dynamics, max-normalized trajectories of the 1000 most abundant clonotypes were examined with PCA combined with hierarchical clustering. The CD4 or CD8 phenotype of responding clones was assigned using the separately sequenced CD4+ and CD8+ repertoires. Starting from the raw public reads, TCRdb applied fastp trimming at Q25, assembled clones with MiXCR and retained in-frame beta chains. When rows share a CDR3 protein, they turn into one entry using the most common DNA and genes. In this record, the V and J calls reflect TCRdb's handling and not the investigators' own analysis. The sample yields 110,000 to 150,000 distinct CDR3 sequences; around 25% were counted once. Jointly, the top ten make up 24% of the sample.

This record comes from a study of T-cell memory formation after mild COVID-19 (dated by TCRdb to about 2021). Turning to the overall study: Most TCR sequence clusters were specific to one of the two donors. Two young, previously healthy adult volunteers, one female and one male, were included in the cohort. In two donors, T-cell clones that expanded and contracted after mild COVID-19 were followed by sequencing TCRalpha and TCRbeta repertoires longitudinally. Study-wide conclusions, independent of this receptor: Clones that contracted from day 15 to 85 showed balanced CD4/CD8 phenotypes, whereas a second wave of clones that expanded from day 15 to 37 leaned towards CD4+. Some responding clones were found in pre-infection memory, which suggests that pre-existing cross-reactive memory T cells took part in the SARS-CoV-2 response. SARS-CoV-2 specificity of the second-wave clones peaking on day 37 was not confirmed. Only a couple of mild cases were covered by the study, and larger cohorts that include severe cases with pre-infection samples were considered necessary. Contracting CD4+ clones turned up mainly in the CM and EM memory subsets, whereas EMRA was where CD8+ clones were enriched.

Ficoll-Paque density gradient centrifugation was the method used to isolate PBMCs. The source material was PBMCs or a T cell subset sorted from them (not recorded which). The clonotype originates from an adult woman who had mild COVID-19 (a few samples of this study predate the infection). The sample titles of this study are shuffled in the database, so cell type and time point are left out; the donor was told from shared clones. The V and J segments used are TRBV7-2 and TRBJ1-2; a weak D assignment points to TRBD1 (6 bases agree). The nucleotides are TGTGCCAGCAGCTTCGGGGGCCTGGGAGAGGGCTACACCTTC. It codes for CASSFGGLGEGYTF.